One sample yielded the 29 T cell receptor beta chains listed below, sequenced in a study of radiation and T cells in renal cell carcinoma (dated by TCRdb to the early 2020s). Interpreted using the paper, the time point label stands for: blood 2 weeks post-SBRT. The sample's treatment or condition label, decoded: 15 Gy SBRT to primary tumor, nephrectomy 4 weeks later. The library was built by means of the immunoSEQ multiplex PCR assay. TCRdb mirrors the immuneACCESS table, restricted to in-frame sequences. Some clones are absent from its copies; in checked studies, under half trace to an unresolved V gene, and the reason for the others is unknown. The table for this sample lists about 150,000 clones; about 87% of them were counted only once. The ten largest make up 13% of the sample. This specimen consisted of blood, obtained from a patient whose treatment included radiotherapy and nephrectomy. These receptors all come from a woman in her fifties or sixties with renal cell carcinoma.

The chain is built from TRBV18 and TRBJ2-1, with 9 positions matching TRBD2. CDR3 length: 15 amino acids. After removal of 6 bases from V and 5 bases from J, the junction contained 8 bases not matched to a gene. Germline V gene lookup returns CDR1 KGHSH and CDR2 LQKENI. CDR3 loop: CASSLLAGWDNEQFF. For the CDR3, the DNA is TGTGCCAGCTCCCTCCTAGCGGGGTGGGACAATGAGCAGTTCTTC.

The chain employs TRBV2 and TRBJ1-1; 7 bases line up with TRBD1. Trimming removed 6 bases from V and 5 bases from J; junction bases left unmatched: 12. CDR1 SNHLY and CDR2 FYNNEI come from the germline V gene. The CDR3 has 15 residues. The CDR3 loop is CASRNTRAGGTEAFF. The CDR3 nucleotides are TGTGCCAGCAGAAACACTCGGGCAGGGGGGACTGAAGCTTTCTTT.

The J gene is TRBJ1-1, the V gene TRBV9; TRBD1 aligns across 7 bases. J was trimmed by 5 bases and V by 2 bases; bases with no gene match: 9. The CDR3 spans 15 residues. Germline loops: CDR1 SGDLS, CDR2 YYNGEE. CDR3 DNA: TGTGCCAGCAGCGTGACAGGGCACATAGGAACTGAAGCTTTCTTT. This gives the protein CASSVTGHIGTEAFF.

The V call is TRBV7-9, the J call TRBJ1-2; no firm D call. Germline values: CDR1 SEHNR, CDR2 FQNEAQ (reference sequence). CDR3 length equals 16 residues. Trimming cost V 7 bases and J 3 bases, with 21 bases left between them. This chain's CDR3 is CASTLSAVGAHYGYTF. The CDR3 DNA sequence: TGTGCCAGCACCTTGTCTGCCGTGGGTGCCCACTATGGCTACACCTTC.

This clone was seen a single time. The chain couples TRBV5-4 to TRBJ2-7, with 7 bases lining up with TRBD1. Germline CDR1 SGHNT, CDR2 YYREEE (reference sequence). With V trimmed by 4 bases and J by 3 bases, 4 bases remained unmatched. The CDR3 is made up of 13 amino acids. The chain's CDR3 is CASSPGQSYEQYF. The DNA of the CDR3 is TGTGCCAGCAGCCCGGGACAGAGCTACGAGCAGTACTTC.

The chain carries TRBV6-6 and TRBJ1-6, with a tentative D call TRBD1 (5 bases). The CDR3 extends over 16 amino acids. Germline V CDR1 and CDR2: MNHNY, SVGAGI (reference sequence). Deletions cut 0 bases from V and 3 bases from J, with 9 bases between. The CDR3 nucleotides read TGTGCCAGCAGTTACTCAGACAGCTTCTATAATTCACCCCTCCACTTT. This codes for CASSYSDSFYNSPLHF.

The CDR3 is CATSRELAGPNEQFF. The CDR3 DNA reads TGTGCCACCAGCAGAGAACTAGCGGGGCCCAATGAGCAGTTCTTC. This chain uses TRBV15 with TRBJ2-1, with 10 bases identical to TRBD2. CDR3 length: 15 residues. With V trimmed by 0 bases and J by 6 bases, 2 bases remained unmatched. Germline lookup yields CDR1 LNHNV and CDR2 YYDKDF (reference sequence).

The V and J genes are TRBV28 and TRBJ1-2, with D possibly matching TRBD1 (5 bases). V dropped 6 bases and J dropped 5 bases, with 10 bases sitting between them. CDR1 MDHEN and CDR2 SYDVKM come from the germline V gene. The CDR3 is made up of 12 amino acids. The CDR3 loop is CASSTGQYGYTF. In DNA form, the CDR3 reads TGTGCCAGCAGCACGGGGCAGTATGGCTACACCTTC.

This chain links TRBV5-4 with TRBJ1-1; D remains unclear. Per germline, CDR1 SGHNT and CDR2 YYREEE (reference sequence). The CDR3 covers 13 residues. The V end was cut by 4 bases, the J end by 0 bases, with 7 bases between. DNA of the CDR3: TGTGCCAGCAGCCCCTCGCTGAACACTGAAGCTTTCTTT. Its translation is CASSPSLNTEAFF.

The sample holds one count of this clone. This chain joins TRBV30 and TRBJ2-3, with 8 nucleotides matching TRBD2. The V segment lost 5 bases and the J segment 0 bases; nucleotides outside the gene matches: 7. Germline values: CDR1 GTSNPN, CDR2 SVGIG (reference sequence). The CDR3 length is 15 residues. The CDR3 loop reads CAWGATGGSTDTQYF. CDR3 DNA: TGTGCCTGGGGTGCGACGGGGGGGAGCACAGATACGCAGTATTTT.

This chain joins TRBV14 and TRBJ1-2; maybe TRBD1 (6 bases). CDR1 is SGHDN, CDR2 FVKESK, per germline. This CDR3 has 17 amino acids. Trimming cost V 2 bases and J 4 bases, with 20 bases left between them. The CDR3 protein is CASSQPSGQPFGYGYTF. CDR3 nucleotides: TGTGCCAGCAGCCAACCCTCGGGACAACCATTCGGCTATGGCTACACCTTC.

This rearrangement joins TRBV13 to TRBJ2-2; maybe TRBD2 (5 bases). Germline assignment: CDR1 PRHDT and CDR2 FYEKMQ (reference sequence). The CDR3 spans 16 residues. The V end was cut by 1 base, the J end by 3 bases, with 12 bases between. For the CDR3, the DNA is TGTGCCAGCAGCTTAGCGGTCGGGGATTACACCGGGGAGCTGTTTTTT. Translated, it gives CASSLAVGDYTGELFF.

J is TRBJ2-3 and V is TRBV4-1, with D hard to call. Trimming removed 0 bases at V and 5 bases at J, with 6 bases between. The CDR3 consists of 13 residues. Germline V gene lookup returns CDR1 MGHRA and CDR2 YSYEKL. The CDR3 sequence is CASSQDGEDTQYF. As DNA, the CDR3 is TGCGCCAGCAGCCAAGATGGGGAAGATACGCAGTATTTT.

This sequence joins TRBV9 and TRBJ1-2; D possibly corresponds to TRBD1 (5 bases). Germline-derived CDR1 and CDR2 are SGDLS and YYNGEE. V lost 0 bases and J lost 7, with 10 bases in between. The CDR3 covers 13 residues. CDR3 amino acids: CASSVVTGGGYTF. CDR3 DNA: TGTGCCAGCAGCGTAGTGACGGGGGGTGGCTACACCTTC.

The V gene is TRBV6-1, the J gene TRBJ2-3; perhaps TRBD2 as D (7 bases). The CDR3 contains 14 residues. CDR1 is MNHNS, CDR2 SASEGT, per germline. Trimming removed 7 bases at V and 4 bases at J, with 15 bases between. The CDR3 protein is CASTARGGADTQYF. In DNA form, the CDR3 reads TGTGCCAGCACCGCTCGCGGGGGCGCAGATACGCAGTATTTT.

This CDR3 reads CASIRAWSSYEQYF. CDR3 nucleotide sequence: TGTGCCAGCATTAGGGCCTGGAGCTCCTACGAGCAGTACTTC. The chain links TRBV2 to TRBJ2-5; no reliable D call. The end of the DNA is better explained by TRBJ2-7, so the J call may be wrong. This CDR3 spans 14 amino acids. From germline, CDR1 is SNHLY and CDR2 FYNNEI.

This clone was seen once. The chain is built from TRBV6-1 and TRBJ2-5; D might be TRBD1 (5 bases). CDR3 length equals 14 residues. Germline V gene sequence: CDR1 MNHNS, CDR2 SASEGT. V lost 10 bases and J lost 2, with 17 bases in between. CDR3 DNA sequence: TGTGCCACCCACGAAGGGGTGAAACAAGAGACCCAGTACTTC. Translated, it gives CATHEGVKQETQYF.

This clone was counted only a few times. This sequence joins TRBV7-8 and TRBJ1-6; 9 bases map to TRBD1. This CDR3 is built from 16 residues. The V gene end was trimmed by 6 bases and the J gene end by 9 bases; junction bases not matched to a gene: 12. The germline V gene encodes CDR1 SGHVS and CDR2 FQNEAQ. This chain's CDR3 is CASRSSAGQGTSPLHF. The CDR3 region has the DNA TGTGCCAGCAGGAGCTCAGCCGGACAGGGGACTTCACCCCTCCACTTT.

The CDR3: CASSLGSTREQYF. For the CDR3, the DNA is TGTGCCAGCAGCTTAGGGAGCACCAGGGAGCAGTACTTC. The chain employs TRBV11-2 and TRBJ2-7, with D uncertain. This CDR3 spans 13 amino acids. The V gene's germline CDR1 is SGHAT and CDR2 FQNNGV. The V end lost 1 base, the J end lost 7 bases, and 11 bases lay between the germline ends.

The V and J genes are TRBV5-1 and TRBJ1-1; possible D gene TRBD1, 6 bases. Germline CDR1 reads SGHRS; CDR2 reads YFSETQ. Trimming stripped 5 bases from V and 0 bases from J, with 11 bases between. The CDR3 is 14 amino acids. In nucleotides, the CDR3 is TGCGCCAGCAGAACAGGGAGCATGAACACTGAAGCTTTCTTT. This sequence encodes CASRTGSMNTEAFF.

V is TRBV5-1 and J is TRBJ1-6; 7 bases map to TRBD1. V lost 4 bases and J lost 6; bases outside the gene matches: 7. This CDR3 region has 15 residues. CDR1 and CDR2 (germline): SGHRS, YFSETQ. CDR3 nucleotide sequence: TGCGCCAGCAGCCGTGCAGAGGGGGCTAATTCACCCCTCCACTTT. As protein: CASSRAEGANSPLHF.

The chain recombines TRBV12-5 with TRBJ2-2; the match to TRBD1 covers 7 bases. Germline values: CDR1 LGHNT, CDR2 FRNRAP. The J segment lost 4 bases and the V segment lost 4 bases, leaving 12 bases of the junction unmatched. This CDR3 has 17 residues. Here the CDR3 reads CASGSYRGNLVTGELFF. CDR3 nucleotide sequence: TGTGCTAGTGGTTCGTACAGGGGTAATTTAGTCACCGGGGAGCTGTTTTTT.

This CDR3 reads CASSSLVVAGNEQYF. CDR3 coding DNA: TGTGCCAGCAGCTCCCTCGTAGTAGCGGGGAACGAGCAGTACTTC. J is TRBJ2-7 and V is TRBV5-6, with TRBD2 matching 8 bases. V lost 3 bases to trimming and J lost 5 bases; unmatched junction nucleotides: 10. Germline values: CDR1 SGHDT, CDR2 YYEEEE. The CDR3 contains 15 residues.

The chain carries TRBV7-8 and TRBJ1-1, with unresolved D. The germline V gene encodes CDR1 SGHVS and CDR2 FQNEAQ. CDR3 length: 13 residues. V was cut by 2 bases and J by 3 bases, with 7 bases left in between. The chain's CDR3 is CASSLWQDTEAFF. As DNA, the CDR3 is TGTGCCAGCAGCTTATGGCAGGACACTGAAGCTTTCTTT.

The genes are TRBV30 and TRBJ2-2, with 9 positions matching TRBD2. The CDR3 has 16 residues. V trimming: 0 bases; J trimming: 4 bases; junction bases outside the gene matches: 6. Per the germline V gene, CDR1 is GTSNPN and CDR2 is SVGIG (reference sequence). The CDR3 DNA reads TGTGCCTGGAGTGTACTCCTAGCGGGGTCCACCGGGGAGCTGTTTTTT. This sequence encodes CAWSVLLAGSTGELFF.

The rearrangement uses TRBV9 and TRBJ2-7; D could derive from TRBD1 or TRBD2 (5 bases each). Germline CDR1 is SGDLS and CDR2 is YYNGEE. The CDR3 is 16 amino acids. V dropped 4 bases and J dropped 0 bases, with 17 bases sitting between them. The CDR3 region is CASSPYRDPSSYEQYF. The CDR3 nucleotides read TGTGCCAGCAGCCCATACCGGGACCCGAGCTCCTACGAGCAGTACTTC.

The gene calls are TRBV2 and TRBJ1-1; D unresolved. CDR3 size: 14 residues. V was pared by 3 bases and J by 0 bases, with 8 bases between. Germline lookup yields CDR1 SNHLY and CDR2 FYNNEI. CDR3 region: CASSDWSLNTEAFF. CDR3 sequence (DNA): TGTGCCAGCAGTGATTGGAGCCTGAACACTGAAGCTTTCTTT.

The chain couples TRBV19 to TRBJ2-1; D is possibly TRBD2 (6 bases). There are 14 residues in the CDR3. The germline V gene encodes CDR1 LNHDA and CDR2 SQIVND (reference sequence). V dropped 10 bases and J dropped 0 bases, with 13 bases sitting between them. The CDR3 DNA sequence: TGTGCCACCGGGACTTCAAGCTCCTACAATGAGCAGTTCTTC. This gives the protein CATGTSSSYNEQFF.

The genes are TRBV5-5 and TRBJ1-2; D may be TRBD1 (5 bases). In germline, CDR1 is SGHKS, CDR2 YYEKEE (reference sequence). The length of the CDR3 is 15 residues. The V end lost 3 bases, the J end lost 2 bases, and 14 bases lay between the germline ends. DNA for the CDR3: TGTGCCAGCAGCTCGCAGACAGACAGCAACTATGGCTACACCTTC. Translating gives CASSSQTDSNYGYTF.